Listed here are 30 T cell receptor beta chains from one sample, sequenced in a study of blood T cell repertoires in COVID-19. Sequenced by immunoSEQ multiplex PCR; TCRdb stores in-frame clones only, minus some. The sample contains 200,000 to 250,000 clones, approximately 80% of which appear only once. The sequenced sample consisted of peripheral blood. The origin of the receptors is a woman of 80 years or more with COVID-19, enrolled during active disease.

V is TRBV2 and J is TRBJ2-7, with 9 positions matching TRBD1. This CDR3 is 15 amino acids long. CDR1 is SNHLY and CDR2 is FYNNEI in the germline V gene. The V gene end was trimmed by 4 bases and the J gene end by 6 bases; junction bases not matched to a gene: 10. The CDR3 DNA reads TGTGCCAGCAGTGGGTGGGGACAGGGCGGACTCGAGCAGTACTTC. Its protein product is CASSGWGQGGLEQYF.

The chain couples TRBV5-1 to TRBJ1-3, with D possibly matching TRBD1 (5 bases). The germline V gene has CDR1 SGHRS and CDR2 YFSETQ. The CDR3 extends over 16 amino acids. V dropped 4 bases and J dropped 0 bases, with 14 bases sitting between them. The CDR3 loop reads CASSPRVESSGNTIYF. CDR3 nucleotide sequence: TGCGCCAGCAGCCCCAGGGTTGAGAGCTCTGGAAACACCATATATTTT. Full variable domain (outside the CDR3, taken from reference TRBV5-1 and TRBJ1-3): KAGVTQTPRYLIKTRGQQVTLSCSPISGHRSVSWYQQTPGQGLQFLFEYFSETQRNKGNFPGRFSGRQFSNSRSEMNVSTLELGDSALYLCASSPRVESSGNTIYFGEGSWLTVV.

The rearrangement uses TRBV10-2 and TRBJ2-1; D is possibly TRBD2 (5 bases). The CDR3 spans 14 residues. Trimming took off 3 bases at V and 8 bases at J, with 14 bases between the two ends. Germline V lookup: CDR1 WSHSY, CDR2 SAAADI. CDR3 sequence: CASSEQSSSHEQFF. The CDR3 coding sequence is TGCGCCAGCAGTGAACAGTCTAGCTCGCATGAGCAGTTCTTC.

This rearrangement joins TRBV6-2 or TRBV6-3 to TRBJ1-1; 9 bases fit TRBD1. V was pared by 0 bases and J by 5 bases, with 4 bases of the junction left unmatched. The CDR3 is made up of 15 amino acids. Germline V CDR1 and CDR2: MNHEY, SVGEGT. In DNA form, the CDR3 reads TGTGCCAGCAGTTACTCGAGACAGGGGGGTACTGAAGCTTTCTTT. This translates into CASSYSRQGGTEAFF.

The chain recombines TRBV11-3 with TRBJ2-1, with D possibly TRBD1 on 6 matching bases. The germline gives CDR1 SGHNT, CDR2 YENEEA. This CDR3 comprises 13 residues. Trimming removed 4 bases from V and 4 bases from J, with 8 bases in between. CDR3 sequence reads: CASSSQGYNEQFF. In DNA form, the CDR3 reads TGTGCCAGCAGCTCACAGGGATACAATGAGCAGTTCTTC.

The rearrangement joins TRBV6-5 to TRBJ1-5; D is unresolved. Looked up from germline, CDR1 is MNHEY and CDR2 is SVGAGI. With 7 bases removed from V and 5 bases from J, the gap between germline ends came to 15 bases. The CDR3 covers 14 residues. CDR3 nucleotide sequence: TGTGCCAGCAAGGGCAGTCTGGAGGATCAGCCCCAGCATTTT. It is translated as CASKGSLEDQPQHF.

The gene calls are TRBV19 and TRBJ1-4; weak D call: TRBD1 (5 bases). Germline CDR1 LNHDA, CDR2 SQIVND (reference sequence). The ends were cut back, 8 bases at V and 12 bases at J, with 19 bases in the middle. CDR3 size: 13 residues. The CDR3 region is CASQLPTSGELFF. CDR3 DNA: TGTGCCAGTCAGCTTCCCACGTCGGGGGAACTGTTTTTT.

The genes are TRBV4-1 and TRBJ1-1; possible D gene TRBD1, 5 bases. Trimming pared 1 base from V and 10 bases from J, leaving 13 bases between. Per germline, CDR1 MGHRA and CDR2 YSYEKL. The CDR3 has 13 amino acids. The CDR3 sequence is CASSQVQGSGAFF. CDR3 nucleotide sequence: TGCGCCAGCAGCCAAGTTCAGGGTTCGGGAGCTTTCTTT.

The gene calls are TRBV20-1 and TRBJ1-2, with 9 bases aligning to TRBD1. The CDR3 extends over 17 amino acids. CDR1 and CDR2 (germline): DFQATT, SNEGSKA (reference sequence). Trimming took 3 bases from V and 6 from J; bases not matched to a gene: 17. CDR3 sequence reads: CSASGGFERDRDHGYTF. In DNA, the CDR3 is TGCAGTGCTAGTGGAGGTTTCGAGAGGGACAGGGACCATGGCTACACCTTC.

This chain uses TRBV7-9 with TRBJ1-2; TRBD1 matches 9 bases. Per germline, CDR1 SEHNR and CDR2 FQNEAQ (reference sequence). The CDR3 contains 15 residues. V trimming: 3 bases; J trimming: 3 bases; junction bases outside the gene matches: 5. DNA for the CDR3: TGTGCCAGCAGCTTGGAGGGACAGGGCCACTATGGCTACACCTTC. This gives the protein CASSLEGQGHYGYTF.

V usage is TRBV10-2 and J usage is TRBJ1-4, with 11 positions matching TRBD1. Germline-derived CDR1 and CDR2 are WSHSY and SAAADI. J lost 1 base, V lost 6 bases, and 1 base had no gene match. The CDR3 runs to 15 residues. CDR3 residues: CASRGQGGTNEKLFF. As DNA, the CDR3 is TGCGCCAGCAGGGGACAGGGGGGAACTAATGAAAAACTGTTTTTT.

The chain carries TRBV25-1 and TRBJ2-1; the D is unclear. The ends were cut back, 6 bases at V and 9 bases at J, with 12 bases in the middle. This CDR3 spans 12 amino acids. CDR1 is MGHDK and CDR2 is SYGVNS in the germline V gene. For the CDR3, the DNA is TGTGCCAGCAGCATGCTAGACCTTGAGCAGTTCTTC. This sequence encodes CASSMLDLEQFF. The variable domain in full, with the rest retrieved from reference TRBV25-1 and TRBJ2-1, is EADIYQTPRYLVIGTGKKITLECSQTMGHDKMYWYQQDPGMELHLIHYSYGVNSTEKGDLSSESTVSRIRTEHFPLTLESARPSHTSQYLCASSMLDLEQFFGPGTRLTVL.

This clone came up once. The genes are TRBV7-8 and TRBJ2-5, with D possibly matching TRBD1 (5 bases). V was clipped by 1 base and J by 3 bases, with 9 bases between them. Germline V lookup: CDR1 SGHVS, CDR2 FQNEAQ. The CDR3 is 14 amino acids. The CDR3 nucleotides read TGTGCCAGCAGCTTAGGGGGCAGGGAAGAGACCCAGTACTTC. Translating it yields CASSLGGREETQYF.

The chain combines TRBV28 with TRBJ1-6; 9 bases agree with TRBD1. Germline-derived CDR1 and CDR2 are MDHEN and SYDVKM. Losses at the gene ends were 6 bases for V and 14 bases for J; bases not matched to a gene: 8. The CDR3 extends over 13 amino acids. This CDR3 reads CASSAGTGRTLHF. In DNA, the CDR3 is TGTGCCAGCAGCGCCGGGACAGGGCGCACCCTCCACTTT.

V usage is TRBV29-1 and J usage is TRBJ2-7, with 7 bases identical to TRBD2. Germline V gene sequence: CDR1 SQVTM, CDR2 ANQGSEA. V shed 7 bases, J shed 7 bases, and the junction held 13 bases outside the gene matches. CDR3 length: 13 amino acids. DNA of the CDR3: TGCAGCGCCCGCGGACTAGGGAGCAGGGAGCAGTACTTC. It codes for CSARGLGSREQYF.

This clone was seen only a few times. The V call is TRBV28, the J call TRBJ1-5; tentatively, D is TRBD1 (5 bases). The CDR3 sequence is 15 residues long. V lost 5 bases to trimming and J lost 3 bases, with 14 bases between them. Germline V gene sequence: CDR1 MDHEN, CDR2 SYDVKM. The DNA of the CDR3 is TGTGCCAGCAGTCCGGCCTTAGGGGACAATCAGCCCCAGCATTTT. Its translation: CASSPALGDNQPQHF.

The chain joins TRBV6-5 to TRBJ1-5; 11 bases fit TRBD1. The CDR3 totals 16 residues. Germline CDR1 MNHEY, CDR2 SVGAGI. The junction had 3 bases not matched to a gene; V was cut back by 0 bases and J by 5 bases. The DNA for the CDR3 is TGTGCCAGCAGTTACTCCGGACAGGGGGCCCATCAGCCCCAGCATTTT. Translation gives CASSYSGQGAHQPQHF.

The CDR3 nucleotides read TGTGCCAGCAGCCCGCAGGGTAACTATGGCTACACCTTC. Amino acids: CASSPQGNYGYTF. The V gene is TRBV14, the J gene TRBJ1-2; D possibly corresponds to TRBD1 (5 bases). Trimming cost V 4 bases and J 1 base, with 7 bases left between them. The V gene's germline CDR1 is SGHDN and CDR2 FVKESK. The CDR3 consists of 13 residues.

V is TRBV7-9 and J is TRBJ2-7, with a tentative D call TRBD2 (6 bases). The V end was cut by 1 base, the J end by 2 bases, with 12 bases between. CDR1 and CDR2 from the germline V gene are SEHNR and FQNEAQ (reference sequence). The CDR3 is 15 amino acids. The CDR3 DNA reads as TGTGCCAGCAGCTTAGGAGGGACTGCCGCCTACGAGCAGTACTTC. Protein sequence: CASSLGGTAAYEQYF.

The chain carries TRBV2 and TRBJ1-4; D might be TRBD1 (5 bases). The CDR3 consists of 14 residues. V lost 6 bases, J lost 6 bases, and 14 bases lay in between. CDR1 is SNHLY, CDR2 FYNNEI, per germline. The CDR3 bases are TGTGCCAGCAGGCTACTGGGGGGAGATGAAAAACTGTTTTTT. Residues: CASRLLGGDEKLFF.

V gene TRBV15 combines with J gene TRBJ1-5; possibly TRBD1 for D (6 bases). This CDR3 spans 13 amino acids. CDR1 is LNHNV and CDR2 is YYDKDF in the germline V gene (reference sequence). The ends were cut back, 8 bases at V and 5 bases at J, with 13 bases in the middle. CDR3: CATQQGLDQPQHF. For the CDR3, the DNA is TGTGCCACCCAACAGGGTCTGGATCAGCCCCAGCATTTT.

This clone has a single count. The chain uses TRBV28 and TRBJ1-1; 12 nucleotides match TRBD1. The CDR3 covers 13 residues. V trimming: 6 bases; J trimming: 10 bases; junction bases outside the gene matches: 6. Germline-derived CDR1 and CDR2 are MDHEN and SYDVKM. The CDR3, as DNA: TGTGCCAGCAGCGGGACAGGGGGCGCGGGAGCTTTCTTT. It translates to CASSGTGGAGAFF.

The CDR3 sequence is CASSLLGGTGELFF. CDR3 DNA: TGTGCCAGCAGCTTATTAGGGGGCACCGGGGAGCTGTTTTTT. The chain uses TRBV7-9 and TRBJ2-2, with TRBD1 as a possible D gene (6 bases). The V end was cut by 2 bases, the J end by 4 bases, with 8 bases between. Germline V gene lookup returns CDR1 SEHNR and CDR2 FQNEAQ (reference sequence). This CDR3 spans 14 amino acids.

As DNA, the CDR3 is TGTGCCAGCAGCGAACTAGCGGGACCGGATGAGCAGTTCTTC. This codes for CASSELAGPDEQFF. The chain carries TRBV3-1 (or the pseudogene TRBV3-2) and TRBJ2-1, with 10 bases that match TRBD2. This CDR3 contains 14 residues. Germline assignment: CDR1 LGHDT and CDR2 YNNKEL (reference sequence). Germline trimming cut 5 bases from V and 8 bases from J; bases unmatched to any gene: 6.

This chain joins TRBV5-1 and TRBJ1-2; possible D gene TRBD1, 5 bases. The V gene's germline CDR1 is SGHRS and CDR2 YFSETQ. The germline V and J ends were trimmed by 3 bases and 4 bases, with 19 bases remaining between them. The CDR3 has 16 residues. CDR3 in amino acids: CASSYGGDPTFYGYTF. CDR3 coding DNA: TGCGCCAGCAGCTACGGGGGGGACCCTACCTTCTATGGCTACACCTTC.

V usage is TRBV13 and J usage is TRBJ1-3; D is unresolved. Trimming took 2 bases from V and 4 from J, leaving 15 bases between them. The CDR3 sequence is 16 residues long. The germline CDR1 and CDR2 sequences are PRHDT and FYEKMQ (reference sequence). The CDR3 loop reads CASSLSFLVSGNTIYF. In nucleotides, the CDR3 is TGTGCCAGCAGCTTATCTTTTTTAGTTTCCGGAAACACCATATATTTT.

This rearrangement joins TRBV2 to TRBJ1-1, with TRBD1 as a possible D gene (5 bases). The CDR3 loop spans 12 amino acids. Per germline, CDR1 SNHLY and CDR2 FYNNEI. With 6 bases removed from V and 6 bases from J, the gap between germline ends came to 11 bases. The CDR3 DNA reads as TGTGCCAGCAGGGAGGGGTTCGCTGAAGCTTTCTTT. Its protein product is CASREGFAEAFF.

CDR3 sequence (DNA): TGTGCCAGCGGGCAGCCGACAAATAATTCACCCCTCCACTTT. The encoded protein is CASGQPTNNSPLHF. The rearrangement joins TRBV6-5 to TRBJ1-6; D is undetermined. Germline CDR1 is MNHEY and CDR2 is SVGAGI. The CDR3 covers 14 residues. Trimming removed 8 bases from V and 5 bases from J, with 13 bases in between.

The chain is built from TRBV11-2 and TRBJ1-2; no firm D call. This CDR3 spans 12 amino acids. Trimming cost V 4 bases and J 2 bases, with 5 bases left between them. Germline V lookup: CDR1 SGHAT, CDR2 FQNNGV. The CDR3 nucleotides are TGTGCCAGCAGCTCTTCGAACTATGGCTACACCTTC. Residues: CASSSSNYGYTF.

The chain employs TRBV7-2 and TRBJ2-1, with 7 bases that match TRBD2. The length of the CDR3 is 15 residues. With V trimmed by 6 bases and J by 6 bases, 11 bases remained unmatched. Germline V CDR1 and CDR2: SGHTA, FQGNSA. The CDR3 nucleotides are TGTGCCAGCAGGCAAGGTGGGCGGGAGTTCAATGAGCAGTTCTTC. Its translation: CASRQGGREFNEQFF.